A single sample is the source of the 17 T cell receptor beta chains below, sequenced in a study of shared clonotypes between healthy human individuals. The repertoire was sequenced with immunoSEQ multiplex PCR; TCRdb's copy has only in-frame clones and lacks some. This table holds under 650,000 clones, 95% to 97% found once. The source material was naive CD4+ T cells sorted from blood. Subset in this sample: CD45RA+ positively selected. The source is a woman between 25 and 40 years old in good health.

This chain links TRBV28 with TRBJ2-7, with 12 bases matching TRBD2. Germline V gene data show CDR1 as MDHEN and CDR2 as SYDVKM. The CDR3 consists of 16 residues. J gave up 4 bases and V 1 base, and 5 bases lay outside the gene matches. The CDR3 sequence: CASSLLTLAGGYEQYF. As DNA, the CDR3 is TGTGCCAGCAGTTTATTAACTCTAGCGGGAGGGTACGAGCAGTACTTC.

This clone appeared once. J is TRBJ2-3 and V is TRBV9; the match to TRBD2 covers 11 bases. The germline gives CDR1 SGDLS, CDR2 YYNGEE. The CDR3 sequence is 16 residues long. V lost 4 bases and J lost 5; bases outside the gene matches: 9. Here the CDR3 reads CASSTTSGRGGDTQYF. As DNA, the CDR3 is TGTGCCAGCAGCACTACTAGCGGGAGAGGGGGAGATACGCAGTATTTT.

CDR3 sequence: CASSKARTNERSEQYF. The CDR3, as DNA: TGTGCCAGCAGCAAAGCGCGGACGAATGAAAGATCCGAGCAGTACTTC. V is TRBV7-3 and J is TRBJ2-5; D unclear. The DNA end lines up better with TRBJ2-7; the J call may be wrong. The CDR3 is made up of 16 amino acids. From germline, CDR1 is SGHTA and CDR2 FQGTGA.

This sequence joins TRBV2 and TRBJ1-5; TRBD1 matches 7 bases. Germline lookup yields CDR1 SNHLY and CDR2 FYNNEI. V lost 6 bases and J lost 2; bases outside the gene matches: 7. CDR3 length: 15 residues. The CDR3 reads CASSKDRDGNQPQHF. In DNA, the CDR3 is TGTGCCAGCAGCAAAGACAGGGACGGCAATCAGCCCCAGCATTTT.

This chain joins TRBV28 and TRBJ1-5; TRBD1 matches 12 bases. After removal of 6 bases from V and 7 bases from J, the junction contained 1 base not matched to a gene. The CDR3 consists of 13 residues. The germline V gene has CDR1 MDHEN and CDR2 SYDVKM. In DNA form, the CDR3 reads TGTGCCAGCAGAGGGACAGGGGGCCAGCCCCAGCATTTT. It codes for CASRGTGGQPQHF.

The V gene is TRBV7-6, the J gene TRBJ2-1; D remains unclear. V shed 6 bases and J shed 0 bases, with 12 bases lying between them. Looked up from germline, CDR1 is SGHVS and CDR2 is FNYEAQ. The CDR3 consists of 15 residues. CDR3: CASSQTTLSYNEQFF. The CDR3, as DNA: TGTGCCAGCAGTCAAACTACCCTCTCCTACAATGAGCAGTTCTTC.

The chain links TRBV18 to TRBJ1-5, with D maybe TRBD1 (5 bases). This CDR3 has 13 amino acids. From germline, CDR1 is KGHSH and CDR2 LQKENI. Deletions cut 2 bases from V and 7 bases from J, with 9 bases between. CDR3: CASSPWGKQPQHF. The DNA of the CDR3 is TGTGCCAGCTCACCATGGGGGAAACAGCCCCAGCATTTT.

In this sample, this clone turned up a few times. CDR3 in amino acids: CASSLGGSYNEQFF. For the CDR3, the DNA is TGTGCCAGCAGCTTAGGGGGCTCCTACAATGAGCAGTTCTTC. The chain combines TRBV7-2 with TRBJ2-1; D remains unclear. The germline V gene encodes CDR1 SGHTA and CDR2 FQGNSA. CDR3 length: 14 amino acids. V gave up 1 base and J gave up 0 bases, with 4 bases separating them.

The chain links TRBV19 to TRBJ2-5, with 11 bases fitting TRBD2. The V gene end was trimmed by 4 bases and the J gene end by 1 base; junction bases not matched to a gene: 2. Germline V gene lookup returns CDR1 LNHDA and CDR2 SQIVND (reference sequence). This CDR3 has 15 amino acids. CDR3 region: CASSRGLAVQETQYF. The CDR3 DNA reads as TGTGCCAGTAGTAGGGGACTAGCGGTCCAAGAGACCCAGTACTTC.

V and J are TRBV5-1 and TRBJ2-7; 9 bases match TRBD2. CDR3 length: 15 residues. In germline, CDR1 is SGHRS, CDR2 YFSETQ. Trimming removed 0 bases from V and 2 bases from J; junction bases left unmatched: 3. CDR3 sequence: CASSLVGGRAYEQYF. The DNA of the CDR3 is TGCGCCAGCAGCTTGGTTGGCGGGAGGGCCTACGAGCAGTACTTC.

The chain recombines TRBV18 with TRBJ2-5; TRBD2 aligns across 11 bases. Germline assignment: CDR1 KGHSH and CDR2 LQKENI. The CDR3 spans 16 residues. V lost 3 bases to trimming and J lost 2 bases; unmatched junction nucleotides: 5. CDR3 residues: CASSPDGTSGQETQYF. CDR3 in DNA: TGTGCCAGCTCACCTGACGGGACTAGCGGTCAAGAGACCCAGTACTTC. Filled out from reference TRBV18 and TRBJ2-5, the complete variable domain reads NAGVMQNPRHLVRRRGQEARLRCSPMKGHSHVYWYRQLPEEGLKFMVYLQKENIIDESGMPKERFSAEFPKEGPSILRIQQVVRGDSAAYFCASSPDGTSGQETQYFGPGTRLLVL.

CDR3 sequence (DNA): TGTGCCAGCAGACCCTTCGACAGGAGGGGTAACACTGAAGCTTTCTTT. Translation: CASRPFDRRGNTEAFF. The rearrangement joins TRBV28 to TRBJ1-1; a possible D gene is TRBD1 (6 bases). This CDR3 has 16 amino acids. V was cut by 6 bases and J by 2 bases, with 19 bases left in between. Germline CDR1 is MDHEN and CDR2 is SYDVKM.

This rearrangement joins TRBV19 to TRBJ2-1; 11 bases are shared with TRBD2. Germline loops: CDR1 LNHDA, CDR2 SQIVND (reference sequence). The ends lost 3 bases at V and 0 bases at J; junction bases unmatched: 7. The CDR3 has 18 amino acids. For the CDR3, the DNA is TGTGCCAGTAGTATGACTAGCGGGGCCATGGGCTCCTACAATGAGCAGTTCTTC. This gives the protein CASSMTSGAMGSYNEQFF.

This chain connects TRBV7-8 to TRBJ2-7; 10 nucleotides line up with TRBD2. V was pared by 5 bases and J by 4 bases, with 11 bases of the junction left unmatched. Germline V gene data show CDR1 as SGHVS and CDR2 as FQNEAQ. This CDR3 is built from 16 residues. The CDR3 reads CASSPRVPSGRYEQYF. The DNA of the CDR3 is TGTGCCAGCAGCCCTAGGGTCCCTAGCGGGAGATACGAGCAGTACTTC.

The genes are TRBV28 and TRBJ2-1; D gene uncertain. Germline V lookup: CDR1 MDHEN, CDR2 SYDVKM. This CDR3 is 15 amino acids long. Trimming removed 6 bases from V and 0 bases from J, with 12 bases in between. DNA for the CDR3: TGTGCCAGCAGCCCCCCGATAAGCTCCTACAATGAGCAGTTCTTC. Translation gives CASSPPISSYNEQFF. The full variable domain, completed using reference TRBV28 and TRBJ2-1, is DVKVTQSSRYLVKRTGEKVFLECVQDMDHENMFWYRQDPGLGLRLIYFSYDVKMKEKGDIPEGYSVSREKKERFSLILESASTNQTSMYLCASSPPISSYNEQFFGPGTRLTVL.

V gene TRBV5-1 combines with J gene TRBJ1-1; D not resolved. The germline V and J ends were trimmed by 0 bases and 4 bases, with 10 bases remaining between them. Germline V gives CDR1 SGHRS, CDR2 YFSETQ. The length of the CDR3 is 14 residues. The CDR3: CASSLESGPTEAFF. CDR3 DNA sequence: TGCGCCAGCAGCTTGGAGTCTGGGCCCACTGAAGCTTTCTTT.

This chain uses TRBV6-6 with TRBJ2-3, with a possible D match to TRBD1 (6 bases). With 5 bases removed from V and 8 bases from J, the gap between germline ends came to 17 bases. CDR1 and CDR2 from the germline V gene are MNHNY and SVGAGI (reference sequence). The CDR3 sequence is 14 residues long. The DNA for the CDR3 is TGTGCCAGCAGTAGGGACACTACACGGGGTACGCAGTATTTT. The encoded protein is CASSRDTTRGTQYF.